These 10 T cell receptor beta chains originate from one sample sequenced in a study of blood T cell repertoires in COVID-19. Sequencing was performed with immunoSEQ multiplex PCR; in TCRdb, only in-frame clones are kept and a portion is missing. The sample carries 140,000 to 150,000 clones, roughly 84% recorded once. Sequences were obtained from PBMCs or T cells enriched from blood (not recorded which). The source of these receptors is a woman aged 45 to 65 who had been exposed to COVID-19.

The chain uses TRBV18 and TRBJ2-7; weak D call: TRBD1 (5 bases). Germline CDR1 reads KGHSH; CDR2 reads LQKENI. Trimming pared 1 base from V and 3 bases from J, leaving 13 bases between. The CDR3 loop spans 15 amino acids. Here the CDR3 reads CASSPQQATHYEQYF. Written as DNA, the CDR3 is TGTGCCAGCTCACCACAACAGGCCACGCACTACGAGCAGTACTTC.

This chain's CDR3 is CASSEGTTGDGNTIYF. In nucleotides, the CDR3 is TGTGCCAGCAGTGAGGGGACAACAGGCGATGGAAACACCATATATTTT. The gene calls are TRBV6-1 and TRBJ1-3; possible D gene TRBD1, 6 bases. CDR1 is MNHNS and CDR2 is SASEGT in the germline V gene. This CDR3 region has 16 residues. Between the trimmed V and J ends, which lost 3 bases and 3 bases, there was a span of 15 bases.

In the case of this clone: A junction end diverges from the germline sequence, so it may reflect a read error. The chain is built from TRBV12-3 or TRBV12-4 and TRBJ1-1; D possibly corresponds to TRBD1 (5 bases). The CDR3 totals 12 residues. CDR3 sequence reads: CATSLSRAEAFF. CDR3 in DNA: TGTGCCACCAGTTTATCCAGGGCTGAAGCTTTCTTT.

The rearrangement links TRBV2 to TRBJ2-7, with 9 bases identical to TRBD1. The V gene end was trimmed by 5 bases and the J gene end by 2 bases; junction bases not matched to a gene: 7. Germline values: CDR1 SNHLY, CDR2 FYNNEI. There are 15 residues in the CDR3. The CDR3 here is CASSKAGQGAYEQYF. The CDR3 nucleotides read TGTGCCAGCAGTAAGGCGGGACAGGGAGCCTACGAGCAGTACTTC.

The CDR3 spells CSVRGTGVGYEKLFF. The CDR3 bases are TGCAGCGTCCGCGGGACAGGGGTCGGGTATGAAAAACTGTTTTTT. This sequence joins TRBV29-1 and TRBJ1-4; 10 bases are shared with TRBD1. The CDR3 is made up of 15 amino acids. With V trimmed by 6 bases and J by 6 bases, 10 bases remained unmatched. Germline CDR1 is SQVTM and CDR2 is ANQGSEA.

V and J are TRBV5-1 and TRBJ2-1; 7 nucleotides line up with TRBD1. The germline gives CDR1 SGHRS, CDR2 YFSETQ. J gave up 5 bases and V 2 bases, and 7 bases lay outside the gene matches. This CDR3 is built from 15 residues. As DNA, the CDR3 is TGCGCCAGCAGCTTAAGAGACAGGGATCACAATGAGCAGTTCTTC. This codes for CASSLRDRDHNEQFF.

The CDR3: CASSQTGQTHNEQFF. CDR3 DNA sequence: TGCGCCAGCAGCCAGACCGGACAGACCCACAATGAGCAGTTCTTC. This chain uses TRBV4-3 with TRBJ2-1; D may be TRBD1 (6 bases). The CDR3 length is 15 residues. The V end lost 3 bases, the J end lost 5 bases, and 14 bases lay between the germline ends. Per the germline V gene, CDR1 is LGHNA and CDR2 is YSLEER.

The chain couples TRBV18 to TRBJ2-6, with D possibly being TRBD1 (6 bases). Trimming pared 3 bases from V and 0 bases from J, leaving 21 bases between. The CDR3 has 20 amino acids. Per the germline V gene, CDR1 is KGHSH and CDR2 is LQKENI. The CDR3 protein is CASSPLKGQRTGSGANVLTF. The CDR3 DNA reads TGTGCCAGCTCACCGCTCAAAGGACAGAGGACCGGCTCTGGGGCCAACGTCCTGACTTTC.

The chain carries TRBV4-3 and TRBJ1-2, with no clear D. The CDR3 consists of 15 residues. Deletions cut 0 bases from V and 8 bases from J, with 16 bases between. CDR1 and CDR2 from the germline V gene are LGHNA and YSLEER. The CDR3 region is CASSQDLIPLRGYTF. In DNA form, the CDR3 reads TGCGCCAGCAGCCAAGATTTAATTCCGTTACGGGGCTACACCTTC.

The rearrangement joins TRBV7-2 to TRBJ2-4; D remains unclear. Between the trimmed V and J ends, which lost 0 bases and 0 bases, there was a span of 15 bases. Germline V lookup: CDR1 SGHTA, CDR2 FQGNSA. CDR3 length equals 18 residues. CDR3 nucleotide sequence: TGTGCCAGCAGCTTAGCCCCGCCGGGTCCCGTAGCCAAAAACATTCAGTACTTC. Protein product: CASSLAPPGPVAKNIQYF.